Listed below are T cell receptor beta chains from one sample, sequenced in a study of blood T cell repertoires in COVID-19. The data were produced by immunoSEQ multiplex PCR, yet TCRdb's version contains in-frame clones alone and is incomplete. The sample has approximately 300,000 clones, 85% seen once. Sequences were obtained from PBMCs or T cells enriched from blood (not recorded which). All receptors come from a woman in her twenties or thirties who had been exposed to COVID-19. Each CDR3 is given with its conserved first and last residue. The D gene is left open where the match is weak. Some rows mark clone size as missing; the rest say once, few, many or name a class of expanded clone.

d_gene	v_gene	abundance	j_gene	CDR3nt	CDR3aa
TRBD1	TRBV7-8	.	TRBJ1-5	TGTGCCAGCAGCGGGACAGGGTACAGCAATCAGCCCCAGCATTTT	CASSGTGYSNQPQHF
.	TRBV7-9	medium-sized	TRBJ2-2	TGTGCCAGCAGCCGCGCGGGATCAAGTATCACCGGGGAGCTGTTTTTT	CASSRAGSSITGELFF
.	TRBV28	.	TRBJ1-4	TGTGCCAGCAGTTTACAGGGGAGGGATGAAAAACTGTTTTTT	CASSLQGRDEKLFF
.	TRBV25-1	.	TRBJ1-1	TGTGCCAGCAGTGGACAGATGAACACTGAAGCTTTCTTT	CASSGQMNTEAFF
.	TRBV4-1	.	TRBJ2-2	TGCGCCAGCAGCCAATTTCCCCAAAACACCGGGGAGCTGTTTTTT	CASSQFPQNTGELFF
.	TRBV7-6	.	TRBJ2-1	TGTGCCAGCACCGGACAGGGACTAAACAATGAGCAGTTCTTC	CASTGQGLNNEQFF
TRBD1	TRBV5-1	.	TRBJ2-1	TGCGCCAGCAGCAGGGACAGGGGGCAAAATGAGCAGTTCTTC	CASSRDRGQNEQFF
TRBD2	TRBV13	.	TRBJ2-3	TGTGCCAGCAGCTTAAGGTCGGGACTAGCGGGAGTAGATACGCAGTATTTT	CASSLRSGLAGVDTQYF
TRBD2	TRBV2	.	TRBJ2-7	TGTGCCAGAAACACGGCGGGGGGCGAGCAGTACTTC	CARNTAGGEQYF
.	TRBV10-3	few	TRBJ2-3	TGTGCCATCAGGTGGACTACTGGAAGCGATACGCAGTATTTT	CAIRWTTGSDTQYF
.	TRBV5-1	.	TRBJ2-7	TGCGCCAGCAGCTTGAACGGGGAAAAACCCTACGAGCAGTACTTC	CASSLNGEKPYEQYF
.	TRBV21-1	.	TRBJ1-1	TGTGCCAGCCGCGGGACTGAAGCTTTCTTT	CASRGTEAFF
TRBD1	TRBV5-1	.	TRBJ2-5	TGCGCCAGCAGCTTGTCAGGGACAGGGGTGAAGACCCAGTACTTC	CASSLSGTGVKTQYF
TRBD1	TRBV5-8	.	TRBJ1-1	TGTGCCAGCAGCCTGGTTTTTGGGACAGGGGGCACTGAAGCTTTCTTT	CASSLVFGTGGTEAFF